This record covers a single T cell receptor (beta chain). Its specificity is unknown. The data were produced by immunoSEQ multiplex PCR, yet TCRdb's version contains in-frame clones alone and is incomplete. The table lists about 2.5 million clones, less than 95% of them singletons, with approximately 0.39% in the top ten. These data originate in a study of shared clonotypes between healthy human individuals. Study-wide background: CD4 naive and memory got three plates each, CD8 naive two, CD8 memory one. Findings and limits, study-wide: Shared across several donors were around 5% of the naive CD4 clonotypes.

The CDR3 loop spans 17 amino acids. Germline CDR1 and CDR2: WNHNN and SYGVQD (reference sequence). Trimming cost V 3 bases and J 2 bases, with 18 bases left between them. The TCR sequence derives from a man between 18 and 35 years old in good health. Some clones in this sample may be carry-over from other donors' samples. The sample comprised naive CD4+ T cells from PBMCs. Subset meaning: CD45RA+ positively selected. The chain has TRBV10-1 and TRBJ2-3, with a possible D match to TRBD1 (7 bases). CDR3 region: CASSDPGQGGSTDTQYF. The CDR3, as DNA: TGCGCCAGCAGTGACCCGGGTCAGGGGGGCTCCACAGATACGCAGTATTTT.